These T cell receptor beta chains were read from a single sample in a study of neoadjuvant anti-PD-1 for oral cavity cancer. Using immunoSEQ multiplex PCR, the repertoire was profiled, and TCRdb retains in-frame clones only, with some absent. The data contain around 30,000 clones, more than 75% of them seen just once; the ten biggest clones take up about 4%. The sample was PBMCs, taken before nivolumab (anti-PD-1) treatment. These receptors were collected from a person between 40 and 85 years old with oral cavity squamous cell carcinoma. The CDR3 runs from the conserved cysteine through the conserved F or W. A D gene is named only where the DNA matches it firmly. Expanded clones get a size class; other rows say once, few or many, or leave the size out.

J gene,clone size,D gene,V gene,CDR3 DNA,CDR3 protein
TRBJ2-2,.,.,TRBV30,TGTGCCTGGACTAGTCCCATGGGCGGGGAGCTGTTTTTT,CAWTSPMGGELFF
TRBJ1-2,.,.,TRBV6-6,TGTGCCAGCGGACTCCTGTGGTCCGGAAAGCGTGGCTACACCTTC,CASGLLWSGKRGYTF
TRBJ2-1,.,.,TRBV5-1,TGCGCCAGCAGCTTGGACAGGCCTACCTCCTACAATGAGCAGTTCTTC,CASSLDRPTSYNEQFF
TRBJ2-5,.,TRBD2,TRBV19,TGTGCCAGTAGTATAAGGGGACTAGCGGGGGGGCCCCCAGAGACCCAGTACTTC,CASSIRGLAGGPPETQYF
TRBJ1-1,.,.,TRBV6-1,TGTGCCAGCAGTGCTAACCTACAGGAGGGTGAAGCTTTCTTT,CASSANLQEGEAFF
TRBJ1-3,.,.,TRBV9,TGTGCCAGCAGCCCGTGGGATTACGAAAACACCATATATTTT,CASSPWDYENTIYF
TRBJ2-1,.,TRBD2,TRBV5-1,TGCGCCAGCAGCTCCGGACTAGCGGGGGGATCTGAGCAGTTCTTC,CASSSGLAGGSEQFF
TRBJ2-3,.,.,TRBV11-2,TGTGCCAGCAGCTTAGATAAGACAGCCAGCACAGATACGCAGTATTTT,CASSLDKTASTDTQYF
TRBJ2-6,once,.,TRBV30,TGTGCCTTAGGGAAGGCCGGGGCCAACGTCCTGACTTTC,CALGKAGANVLTF
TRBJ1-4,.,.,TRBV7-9,TGTGCCAGCAGCTCAGCCCGGACGGGCGTGAGAACTAATGAAAAACTGTTTTTT,CASSSARTGVRTNEKLFF
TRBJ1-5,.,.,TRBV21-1,TGTGCCAGCAGCAAACAAGTAGAGACCCTTACTCCACGGGACTCTCATCAGCCCCAGCATTTT,CASSKQVETLTPRDSHQPQHF
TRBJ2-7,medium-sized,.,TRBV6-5,TGTGCCAGCAGTCGCGGGACACCTTCCTCCTACGAGCAGTACTTC,CASSRGTPSSYEQYF
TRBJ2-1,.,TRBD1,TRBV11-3,TGTGCCAGCAGCTTAGGCAGGGGGTACAACAATGAGCAGTTCTTC,CASSLGRGYNNEQFF
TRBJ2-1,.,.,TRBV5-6,TGTGCCAGCAGCTTGGGCACCAACTACAATGAGCAGTTCTTC,CASSLGTNYNEQFF
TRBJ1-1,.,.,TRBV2,TGTGCCAGCAGAGTTACCCGGGACACCCGTGTGGGCACTGAAGCTTTCTTT,CASRVTRDTRVGTEAFF
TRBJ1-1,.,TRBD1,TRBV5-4,TGTGCCAGCAGCTGGGGACAGATGAACACTGAAGCTTTCTTT,CASSWGQMNTEAFF
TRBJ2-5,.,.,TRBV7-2,TGTGCCAGCAGCGTACGCCTCCAAGAGACCCAGTACTTC,CASSVRLQETQYF